This T cell receptor beta chain originates from a study of blood T cell repertoires in COVID-19. Study information: COVID-19 samples, acute and convalescent, were from the United States, Italy and Spain. PBMCs, B-cell-depleted T cells, or T cells were the source of the cDNA or gDNA that made up the material.

Germline CDR1 SGHDT, CDR2 YYEEEE. This CDR3 has 16 amino acids. V was shortened by 2 bases and J by 0 bases, with 9 bases between the two germline ends. Authors' analysis steps: It was from reference gene primer amplification that nucleated cell counts were estimated. Libraries were prepared by immunoSEQ multiplex PCR; TCRdb keeps only in-frame clonotypes and omits some of them. Clone size and the V and J calls come from that table; the DNA yielded D and trimming. The repertoire holds hundreds of thousands of clones, with more than 70% as singletons. The specimen was peripheral blood. The V gene is TRBV5-6, the J gene TRBJ2-6; no clear D. The TCR was taken from a man aged 35-49 years with acute or convalescent COVID-19. This CDR3 reads CASSLEHVSGANVLTF. The CDR3 nucleotides read TGTGCCAGCAGCTTAGAACACGTCTCTGGGGCCAACGTCCTGACTTTC.